This T cell receptor (beta chain) comes out of a study of T cells in tumors and immune-related adverse events. Unmatched junction bases numbered 4, after V lost 3 bases and J lost 3 bases. Germline CDR1 LNHNV, CDR2 YYDKDF (reference sequence). The CDR3 runs to 15 residues. This table comes from immunoSEQ multiplex PCR, and its TCRdb copy is limited to in-frame clones, with some not included. Of roughly 24,000 clones listed, 75% to 95% were seen once; the top ten hold about 1.5%. Specimen: lymph node tissue, collected from a patient treated with anti-PD-1 therapy. The receptor was derived from a female donor with metastatic renal cell carcinoma. V gene TRBV15 combines with J gene TRBJ1-4; 7 bases line up with TRBD1. In DNA, the CDR3 is TGTGCCACCAGCAGGCAAGGACAGGCTAATGAAAAACTGTTTTTT. It codes for CATSRQGQANEKLFF.